The source of this TCR beta chain is a study of cytomegalovirus exposure and HLA in healthy donors. Across the whole study: Of all 360 or so donors who were genotyped, 80% to 85% belonged to the Caucasian-associated ancestry cluster.

Primers: 60 Vbeta forward and 13 Jbeta reverse. Method: immunoSEQ multiplex PCR; TCRdb's copy keeps in-frame clones and lacks some. Among under 200,000 clones listed, approximately 71% were seen once. Study-wide results and limits: An observed cluster of highly shared sequence variants was recorded as a likely sequencing artifact.

The germline V gene encodes CDR1 SGHRS and CDR2 YFSETQ. This CDR3 is 15 amino acids long. V lost 0 bases, J lost 8 bases, and 7 bases stayed unmatched. A remark on this clone: Antigen unknown.

This receptor was identified in a girl between 5 and 17 years old in good health and CMV-seronegative. The rearrangement uses TRBV5-1 and TRBJ2-4, with 8 positions matching TRBD1. The specimen sequenced was PBMCs. CDR3 coding DNA: TGCGCCAGCAGCTTGGAGGACAGGGCTGTGGACATTCAGTACTTC. As protein: CASSLEDRAVDIQYF.